Following are 31 T cell receptor beta chains from one sample sequenced in a study of cytomegalovirus exposure and HLA in healthy donors. PCR was performed using 60 Vbeta and 13 Jbeta primers. Produced via immunoSEQ multiplex PCR; TCRdb's table is partial and in-frame only. This table holds tens of thousands of clones, approximately 80% found once. The sequenced sample consisted of PBMCs. The receptors originated from a young man in good health and CMV-seronegative.

The rearrangement links TRBV6-1 to TRBJ1-5; 8 bases agree with TRBD1. This CDR3 region has 15 residues. Germline lookup yields CDR1 MNHNS and CDR2 SASEGT. V was clipped by 6 bases and J by 2 bases; unmatched bases: 6. In DNA, the CDR3 is TGTGCCAGCAGGGTAGGACAGGGCGGCAATCAGCCCCAGCATTTT. It yields the protein CASRVGQGGNQPQHF.

This clone was seen a single time. The gene calls are TRBV11-2 and TRBJ1-1; D unclear. The ends were cut back, 1 base at V and 8 bases at J, with 11 bases in the middle. In germline, CDR1 is SGHAT, CDR2 FQNNGV. The CDR3 loop spans 13 amino acids. The CDR3 DNA follows: TGTGCCAGCAGCTTAGCGGGGTTCCCCGAAGCTTTCTTT. Residues: CASSLAGFPEAFF.

V usage is TRBV27 and J usage is TRBJ1-6; D is ambiguous. The V gene's germline CDR1 is MNHEY and CDR2 SMNVEV (reference sequence). The CDR3 runs to 16 residues. V lost 2 bases and J 2 bases, leaving 10 bases between the germline ends. The CDR3: CASSLVAGTYNSPLHF. In DNA, the CDR3 is TGTGCCAGCAGTTTAGTTGCAGGAACCTATAATTCACCCCTCCACTTT.

This rearrangement joins TRBV11-1 to TRBJ1-1, with D tentatively TRBD1 (6 bases). Trimming removed 4 bases from V and 0 bases from J, with 12 bases in between. The CDR3 contains 15 residues. Germline V gives CDR1 SGHAT, CDR2 FQDESV (reference sequence). This CDR3 reads CASSWSGTLNTEAFF. CDR3 bases: TGTGCCAGCAGCTGGTCCGGGACACTGAACACTGAAGCTTTCTTT.

The V call is TRBV7-3, the J call TRBJ2-1; 8 bases align to TRBD2. Germline V gives CDR1 SGHTA, CDR2 FQGTGA. The CDR3 length is 16 residues. With V trimmed by 5 bases and J by 3 bases, 9 bases remained unmatched. CDR3 sequence: CASSLIAGSLYNEQFF. The CDR3, as DNA: TGTGCCAGCAGCCTCATAGCGGGGTCCCTCTACAATGAGCAGTTCTTC. The entire variable domain, with the rest obtained from reference TRBV7-3 and TRBJ2-1, is as follows: GAGVSQTPSNKVTEKGKYVELRCDPISGHTALYWYRQSLGQGPEFLIYFQGTGAADDSGLPNDRFFAVRPEGSVSTLKIQRTERGDSAVYLCASSLIAGSLYNEQFFGPGTRLTVL.

J is TRBJ2-5 and V is TRBV6-1; TRBD1 matches at 10 bases. This CDR3 is built from 15 residues. Germline trimming cut 3 bases from V and 1 base from J; bases unmatched to any gene: 2. Germline assignment: CDR1 MNHNS and CDR2 SASEGT. CDR3 sequence reads: CASSEGTGVQETQYF. CDR3 DNA: TGTGCCAGCAGTGAGGGGACAGGGGTCCAAGAGACCCAGTACTTC.

The chain joins TRBV5-8 to TRBJ1-4; D unresolved. Germline V CDR1 and CDR2: SGHTS, YDEGEE. V lost 1 base and J 8 bases, leaving 12 bases between the germline ends. The length of the CDR3 is 14 residues. The CDR3 loop reads CASSLMGGVEKLFF. The CDR3 DNA sequence: TGTGCCAGCAGCTTGATGGGAGGTGTAGAAAAACTGTTTTTT.

The J gene is TRBJ2-5, the V gene TRBV9, with 10 bases fitting TRBD1. From germline, CDR1 is SGDLS and CDR2 YYNGEE. There are 15 residues in the CDR3. After removal of 0 bases from V and 3 bases from J, the junction contained 2 bases not matched to a gene. The DNA of the CDR3 is TGTGCCAGCAGCGTAGATGGGACAGGGGAAGAGACCCAGTACTTC. This sequence encodes CASSVDGTGEETQYF.

The rearrangement uses TRBV2 and TRBJ2-2, with a weak D call TRBD1 (5 bases). The CDR3 consists of 13 residues. Germline V gives CDR1 SNHLY, CDR2 FYNNEI. V was trimmed by 8 bases and J by 1 base, leaving 8 bases between them. As DNA, the CDR3 is TGTGCCAGCGGTGGACAGAACACCGGGGAGCTGTTTTTT. It is translated as CASGGQNTGELFF.

The sample holds a few counts of this clone. This chain connects TRBV2 to TRBJ1-2; TRBD1 aligns across 7 bases. The CDR3 length is 14 residues. The ends lost 5 bases at V and 7 bases at J; junction bases unmatched: 10. Germline V gives CDR1 SNHLY, CDR2 FYNNEI. The CDR3 loop is CASSYRDRRGGYTF. The CDR3 DNA reads TGTGCCAGCAGTTACCGGGACAGAAGGGGTGGCTACACCTTC.

The J gene is TRBJ1-5, the V gene TRBV6-1, with a tentative D call TRBD1 (5 bases). Germline loops: CDR1 MNHNS, CDR2 SASEGT. Trimming stripped 1 base from V and 4 bases from J, with 23 bases between. The CDR3 has 19 residues. The CDR3 sequence is CASSEDAQRRGGRNQPQHF. The CDR3 DNA reads as TGTGCCAGCAGTGAAGACGCCCAACGTAGGGGCGGGAGGAATCAGCCCCAGCATTTT.

The chain uses TRBV19 and TRBJ2-7; a weak D match, TRBD1 (6 bases). Trimming shortened V by 6 bases and J by 4 bases, and 16 bases separated the two germline ends. CDR1 and CDR2 (germline): LNHDA, SQIVND (reference sequence). The CDR3 length is 14 residues. The CDR3 loop is CASRQTRGAYEQYF. The CDR3 DNA reads as TGTGCCAGTAGGCAGACCAGGGGAGCGTACGAGCAGTACTTC.

The chain carries TRBV9 and TRBJ2-2, with D possibly matching TRBD1 (6 bases). There are 15 residues in the CDR3. With 0 bases removed from V and 5 bases from J, the gap between germline ends came to 11 bases. CDR1 is SGDLS, CDR2 YYNGEE, per germline. The CDR3 nucleotides are TGTGCCAGCAGCGTAGGGACAGTCGGTACCGGGGAGCTGTTTTTT. Encoded protein: CASSVGTVGTGELFF. Looking up the rest from reference TRBV9 and TRBJ2-2 gives the full variable domain: DSGVTQTPKHLITATGQRVTLRCSPRSGDLSVYWYQQSLDQGLQFLIQYYNGEERAKGNILERFSAQQFPDLHSELNLSSLELGDSALYFCASSVGTVGTGELFFGEGSRLTVL.

The table lists this clone with a few counts. The J gene is TRBJ1-1, the V gene TRBV19, with 7 bases aligning to TRBD1. Germline CDR1 and CDR2: LNHDA and SQIVND (reference sequence). The CDR3 covers 15 residues. The junction had 5 bases not matched to a gene; V was cut back by 4 bases and J by 0 bases. The CDR3 DNA reads TGTGCCAGTAGTACGGGACAGTATTTGAACACTGAAGCTTTCTTT. Translation gives CASSTGQYLNTEAFF.

The CDR3 nucleotides are TGTGCCAGCAGTGGTGCTAGCGGTGTAAGGACCCAGTACTTC. Translation gives CASSGASGVRTQYF. This sequence joins TRBV2 and TRBJ2-5, with 7 positions matching TRBD2. Looked up from germline, CDR1 is SNHLY and CDR2 is FYNNEI. The CDR3 spans 14 residues. With V trimmed by 4 bases and J by 7 bases, 9 bases remained unmatched.

The gene calls are TRBV27 and TRBJ1-1; 8 bases are shared with TRBD1. With 1 base clipped from V and 0 bases from J, the junction kept 13 bases outside the gene matches. CDR1 MNHEY and CDR2 SMNVEV come from the germline V gene (reference sequence). The CDR3 contains 19 residues. This CDR3 is CASSLWGGRGRLVNTEAFF. CDR3 nucleotide sequence: TGTGCCAGCAGTTTATGGGGGGGCAGGGGGCGATTGGTGAACACTGAAGCTTTCTTT.

This chain connects TRBV23-1 to TRBJ2-7; unclear D gene. TRBV23-1 is an open reading frame whose function is uncertain. Trimming took off 4 bases at V and 6 bases at J, with 10 bases between the two ends. This CDR3 comprises 12 residues. The DNA for the CDR3 is TGCGCCAGCAGTCGCGACAACTGCGAGCAGTACGTC. Amino acids: CASSRDNCEQYV.

The chain couples TRBV7-8 to TRBJ2-7; TRBD2 matches at 11 bases. CDR3 length equals 15 residues. Germline V gene lookup returns CDR1 SGHVS and CDR2 FQNEAQ. The junction had 4 bases not matched to a gene; V was cut back by 4 bases and J by 2 bases. The CDR3 DNA sequence: TGTGCCAGCAGCTCTCTTAGCGGGGGGGCCTACGAGCAGTACGTC. Translated: CASSSLSGGAYEQYV.

The chain is built from TRBV11-2 and TRBJ2-1, with unresolved D. Deletions cut 1 base from V and 6 bases from J, with 10 bases between. The CDR3 loop spans 14 amino acids. Germline V gives CDR1 SGHAT, CDR2 FQNNGV. DNA of the CDR3: TGTGCCAGCAGCTTAGGAGGTTTAGCCAATGAGCAGTTCTTC. Translated, it gives CASSLGGLANEQFF.

The chain links TRBV7-9 to TRBJ2-3; 13 bases align to TRBD2. CDR1 SEHNR and CDR2 FQNEAQ come from the germline V gene (reference sequence). With 5 bases clipped from V and 1 base from J, the junction kept 6 bases outside the gene matches. There are 17 residues in the CDR3. The CDR3, as DNA: TGTGCCAGCAGCAGACGACTAGCGGGGGGTGGCACAGATACGCAGTATTTT. It translates to CASSRRLAGGGTDTQYF. The full variable domain, in which reference TRBV7-9 and TRBJ2-3 provide the parts outside the CDR3, is DTGVSQNPRHKITKRGQNVTFRCDPISEHNRLYWYRQTLGQGPEFLTYFQNEAQLEKSRLLSDRFSAERPKGSFSTLEIQRTEQGDSAMYLCASSRRLAGGGTDTQYFGPGTRLTVL.

The chain couples TRBV2 to TRBJ2-2, with TRBD2 matching 7 bases. V shed 1 base and J 7 bases; nucleotides not matched to a gene: 3. In germline, CDR1 is SNHLY, CDR2 FYNNEI. The CDR3 is 14 residues long. The CDR3 sequence: CASSEVGGYGELFF. CDR3 coding DNA: TGTGCCAGCAGTGAAGTGGGAGGGTACGGGGAGCTGTTTTTT.

This clone was seen more than once but under ten times. The chain couples TRBV29-1 to TRBJ1-1; no clear D gene. Germline V gene data show CDR1 as SQVTM and CDR2 as ANQGSEA. The length of the CDR3 is 11 residues. V dropped 6 bases and J dropped 2 bases, with 7 bases sitting between them. The CDR3 protein is CSVEHNTEAFF. The CDR3 nucleotides read TGCAGCGTCGAACATAACACTGAAGCTTTCTTT.

Note on this clone: The CDR3 end shows no conserved phenylalanine or tryptophan, and so a read error is likely. No DNA is shown, since the ends of the CDR3 on it are uncertain; the CDR3 is the one TCRdb lists. The CDR3: CAWSPGQTGAPRFG. The chain uses TRBV30 and TRBJ1-2; TRBD1 was called by the table and not checked on the DNA. The germline V gene encodes CDR1 GTSNPN and CDR2 SVGIG (reference sequence). Counting both end residues, the CDR3 totals 14 amino acids.

Only a few counts were recorded for this clone. The chain combines TRBV5-6 with TRBJ1-4, with unresolved D. The germline V gene encodes CDR1 SGHDT and CDR2 YYEEEE. The CDR3 runs to 13 residues. V dropped 1 base and J dropped 4 bases, with 5 bases sitting between them. The CDR3 coding sequence is TGTGCCAGCAGCTTGTTTCTTAATGAAAAACTGTTTTTT. This translates into CASSLFLNEKLFF.

The chain recombines TRBV7-2 with TRBJ2-3; TRBD1 matches 8 bases. CDR3 length equals 15 residues. Germline assignment: CDR1 SGHTA and CDR2 FQGNSA. V shed 4 bases and J 5 bases; nucleotides not matched to a gene: 8. The CDR3 coding sequence is TGTGCCAGCAGCTCCGGACAGGGTGGGTTAGATACGCAGTATTTT. Protein sequence: CASSSGQGGLDTQYF.

The chain joins TRBV5-1 to TRBJ1-2, with D possibly matching TRBD1 (5 bases). Germline V gene sequence: CDR1 SGHRS, CDR2 YFSETQ. The CDR3 consists of 15 residues. Trimming took 0 bases from V and 6 from J, leaving 15 bases between them. CDR3 in amino acids: CASSLETATRNGYTF. DNA for the CDR3: TGCGCCAGCAGCTTGGAGACAGCGACGAGGAATGGCTACACCTTC.

J is TRBJ1-5 and V is TRBV30; no definite D call. The V gene lost 3 bases and the J gene lost 7 bases, with 10 bases spanning the gap. The CDR3 extends over 12 amino acids. Germline CDR1 and CDR2: GTSNPN and SVGIG (reference sequence). The CDR3 loop is CAWRVVAQPQHF. For the CDR3, the DNA is TGTGCCTGGAGAGTGGTGGCCCAGCCCCAGCATTTT.

J is TRBJ2-7 and V is TRBV15, with unresolved D. Trimming shortened V by 2 bases and J by 2 bases, and 7 bases separated the two germline ends. This CDR3 is built from 13 residues. Germline CDR1 LNHNV, CDR2 YYDKDF (reference sequence). CDR3 coding DNA: TGTGCCACCAGCAGATCCCTAGCCTACGAGCAGTACTTC. It codes for CATSRSLAYEQYF. The full variable domain, its missing parts supplied by reference TRBV15 and TRBJ2-7, is DAMVIQNPRYQVTQFGKPVTLSCSQTLNHNVMYWYQQKSSQAPKLLFHYYDKDFNNEADTPDNFQSRRPNTSFCFLDIRSPGLGDTAMYLCATSRSLAYEQYFGPGTRLTVT.

The CDR3 sequence is CASSLSGGEDEQYF. The CDR3 DNA reads TGTGCCAGCAGCTTGAGCGGGGGGGAGGACGAGCAGTACTTC. The rearrangement uses TRBV5-4 and TRBJ2-7; 10 bases match TRBD2. Germline lookup yields CDR1 SGHNT and CDR2 YYREEE (reference sequence). The CDR3 contains 14 residues. Trimming took 1 base from V and 5 from J; bases not matched to a gene: 3.

The sample holds one count of this clone. V and J are TRBV27 and TRBJ2-2; a possible D gene is TRBD2 (5 bases). The germline gives CDR1 MNHEY, CDR2 SMNVEV (reference sequence). This CDR3 has 16 residues. Trimming left V 6 bases short and J 4 bases short, with 18 bases between. The CDR3 is CASSYTGFGFTGELFF. CDR3 in DNA: TGTGCCAGCAGCTATACGGGGTTTGGATTCACCGGGGAGCTGTTTTTT.

The chain employs TRBV14 and TRBJ2-5, with TRBD2 matching 11 bases. Germline V CDR1 and CDR2: SGHDN, FVKESK. With 6 bases clipped from V and 4 bases from J, the junction kept 10 bases outside the gene matches. CDR3 length: 16 amino acids. The CDR3 region is CASRQTSGGWGETQYF. In DNA, the CDR3 is TGTGCCAGCAGACAAACTAGCGGGGGCTGGGGAGAGACCCAGTACTTC.